This TCR beta chain was retrieved from a study of T cell clonality in common variable immunodeficiency (dated by TCRdb to the mid-2010s). Both CVID patients and healthy controls were predominantly of Caucasian heritage. From each donor, 5 to 8 ml of heparinized peripheral whole blood was collected. TCRbeta CDR3 repertoires were sequenced from genomic DNA of adults with common variable immune deficiency (CVID) and healthy adult controls. The control group was made up of around 22 healthy adult volunteers (about ten male and some 12 female) whose ages ranged from roughly 20 to 66 years, with a mean age of approximately 35. To isolate peripheral blood mononuclear cells, diluted blood was subjected to density centrifugation over Hypaque 1077 or Ficoll-Paque. Genomic DNA was extracted from unsorted mononuclear cells by Qiagen column purification or by a centrifugation-based method. Per the germline V gene, SGHTA is the CDR1 and FQGTGA is the CDR2. The junction carries 10 bases between V and J, which are trimmed by 0 bases and 2 bases respectively. The CDR3 runs 15 amino acids, cysteine and phenylalanine included. Sequencing covers 36 bases of the CDR3, shown here with the frame starting at base 1.

This clone appeared many times. What antigen it recognizes has not been identified. The sequenced fragment ends 3 residues before the CDR3 boundary, so the rest is inferred from the germline J gene. General findings and caveats noted by the study authors: TCRbeta clonality was higher in CVID subjects than in healthy controls (t-test p = 0.018), and the increase was most characteristic of about a third of subjects. According to the authors, finding the cause of the higher clonality in CVID would require sequencing the repertoires of T cell subpopulations. CVID subjects shared fewer TCRbeta clones with each other than healthy controls did (p < 0.0001). Despite equal DNA input, controls averaged around 87,000 unique sequences per sample versus about 30,000 in CVID samples. Correlations between repertoire features and clinical complications were limited by patient heterogeneity within the CVID cohort. CVID TCRbeta sequences reportedly showed fewer deletions and N-nucleotide insertions and lacked highly modified clones with 13 or more V deletions.

CVID samples and control samples contributed equivalent amounts of genomic DNA as sequencing input. For every sample, a 60 bp segment covering the rearranged TCRbeta CDR3 region was amplified and then sequenced. The immunoSEQ assay, a bias-corrected multiplex PCR combined with high-throughput sequencing, was used for TCRbeta amplification. The authors processed their data as follows. Each unique nucleotide sequence was treated as a clone and annotated with V, D and J genes, copy number and frequency. Sequences were labeled productive if in frame, and non-productive if out of frame or containing stop codons. As previously described, clonality was calculated on the basis of Shannon's entropy. Mean CDR3 Kyte-Doolittle hydropathy was derived from the predicted amino acid sequences of productive clones. Scaled V gene usage was hierarchically clustered using Manhattan distance and complete linkage with the R hclust function. Clone sharing by CDR3 amino acid sequence was assessed by resampling 12 repertoires per group over 100 rounds. The repertoires were searched for about 70 published EBV-specific and almost 250 published CMV-specific TCRbeta sequences. After two CVID samples that produced fewer than 10,000 sequences were dropped from the analysis, around 40 CVID repertoires remained. TCRdb re-hosts the immuneACCESS table, in-frame sequences only. Its copies lack some clones; in the studies checked, an unresolved V gene accounts for under half of them, and the cause for the rest is not known. Clonal size and the V and J genes are those of that table, whereas D and trimming came from the DNA. This sample holds about 52,000 clones in total, without any singletons. Together, the top ten hold about 2% of the sample.

This TCR was sampled from a person aged 18 to 75 in good health. Sequencing input: peripheral blood mononuclear cells. The sequence joins TRBV7-3 to TRBJ2-5; no D gene can be assigned with confidence. The sequenced part of the CDR3 DNA is TGTGCCAGCAGCTTAACGGCAGGCCGGCAAGAGACC. Its protein is CASSLTAGRQET. The CDR3 as a whole reads CASSLTAGRQETQYF.